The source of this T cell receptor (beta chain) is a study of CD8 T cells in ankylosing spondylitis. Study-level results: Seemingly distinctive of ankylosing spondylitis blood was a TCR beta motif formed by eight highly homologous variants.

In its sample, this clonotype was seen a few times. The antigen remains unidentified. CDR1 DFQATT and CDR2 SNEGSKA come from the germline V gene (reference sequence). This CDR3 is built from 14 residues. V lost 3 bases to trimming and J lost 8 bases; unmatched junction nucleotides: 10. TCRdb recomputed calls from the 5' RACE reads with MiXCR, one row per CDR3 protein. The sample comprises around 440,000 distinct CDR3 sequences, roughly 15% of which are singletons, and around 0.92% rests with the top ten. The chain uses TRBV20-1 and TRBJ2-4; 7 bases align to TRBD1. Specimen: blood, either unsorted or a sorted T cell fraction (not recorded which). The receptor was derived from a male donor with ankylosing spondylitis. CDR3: CSARQGVHGDIQYF. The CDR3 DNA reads TGCAGTGCTAGGCAGGGGGTGCACGGGGACATTCAGTACTTC.